The present T cell receptor beta chain was sequenced within a study of cytomegalovirus exposure and HLA in healthy donors. Study at large: From about 200 million T cells, an earlier analysis saw approximately 110 million unique TCR beta sequences. Most genotyped donors, approximately 77% of around 370, had Caucasian-associated genetic ancestry. General observations from the study: The authors listed 150 to 200 TCR beta chains as cytomegalovirus-associated. A classifier reportedly called cytomegalovirus status with high sensitivity and specificity.

Losses at the gene ends were 6 bases for V and 1 base for J; bases not matched to a gene: 2. The CDR3 spans 13 residues. Germline CDR1 is SGHAT and CDR2 is FQNNGV. Remarks on this clone: Its antigen is still unknown.

Primers included in the PCR were 60 Vbeta and 13 Jbeta primers. Here immunoSEQ multiplex PCR was the method, and the copy in TCRdb shows in-frame clones only, minus some. The table records fewer than 130,000 clones, 80% of them present only once. This clonotype originated in an older woman in good health and CMV-seropositive. V is TRBV11-2 and J is TRBJ1-1, with 7 bases aligning to TRBD1. Input material: PBMCs. The CDR3 is CASRGQKNTEAFF. The CDR3 DNA reads as TGTGCCAGCAGGGGACAGAAGAACACTGAAGCTTTCTTT.